The 32 T cell receptor beta chains presented below share a single source sample, sequenced in a study of blood T cell repertoires in COVID-19. The protocol was immunoSEQ multiplex PCR, while the TCRdb copy is restricted to in-frame clones and leaves out a portion. The sample yields 300,000 to 350,000 clones, around four fifths seen once. Input material: peripheral blood. These receptors came from a man aged 25 to 40 with active or convalescent COVID-19.

The V and J genes are TRBV28 and TRBJ2-1, with D possibly being TRBD2 (5 bases). Trimming took 4 bases from V and 6 from J, leaving 16 bases between them. Per the germline V gene, CDR1 is MDHEN and CDR2 is SYDVKM. CDR3 length: 15 amino acids. The CDR3, as DNA: TGTGCCAGCAGTTCCGGAGGAGTATCAGGCAATGAGCAGTTCTTC. This gives the protein CASSSGGVSGNEQFF.

This chain links TRBV18 with TRBJ2-5, with D uncertain. The CDR3 has 17 amino acids. Trimming pared 2 bases from V and 2 bases from J, leaving 18 bases between. The germline CDR1 and CDR2 sequences are KGHSH and LQKENI. CDR3 sequence (DNA): TGTGCCAGCTCACCATTCGATAACTATGAGATTCAAGAGACCCAGTACTTC. Translation gives CASSPFDNYEIQETQYF. Supplemented by reference TRBV18 and TRBJ2-5, the full variable domain reads NAGVMQNPRHLVRRRGQEARLRCSPMKGHSHVYWYRQLPEEGLKFMVYLQKENIIDESGMPKERFSAEFPKEGPSILRIQQVVRGDSAAYFCASSPFDNYEIQETQYFGPGTRLLVL.

Concerning this clone itself: This sample also contains other DNA sequences that code for the same CDR3. J is TRBJ1-2 and V is TRBV30, with D unresolved. The V gene lost 3 bases and the J gene lost 8 bases, with 10 bases spanning the gap. CDR1 is GTSNPN, CDR2 SVGIG, per germline (reference sequence). This CDR3 contains 11 residues. The CDR3, as DNA: TGTGCCTGGAGCGTGAGTGTCGGCTACACCTTC. Its protein is CAWSVSVGYTF.

This sequence joins TRBV19 and TRBJ2-1, with TRBD1 identical over 7 bases. CDR1 and CDR2 (germline): LNHDA, SQIVND (reference sequence). The CDR3 consists of 14 residues. After removal of 5 bases from V and 2 bases from J, the junction contained 3 bases not matched to a gene. The CDR3 nucleotides read TGTGCCAGTAGTTACAGGGGCACCTACAATGAGCAGTTCTTC. It encodes CASSYRGTYNEQFF.

The CDR3 reads CATLRTGGMNTEAFF. The CDR3 DNA reads TGTGCCACTCTTCGGACAGGGGGTATGAACACTGAAGCTTTCTTT. The V gene is TRBV10-3, the J gene TRBJ1-1; TRBD1 matches at 10 bases. J lost 0 bases, V lost 10 bases, and 8 bases had no gene match. This CDR3 is 15 amino acids long. CDR1 and CDR2 (germline): ENHRY, SYGVKD.

The chain uses TRBV6-6 and TRBJ2-7; 10 nucleotides match TRBD1. The CDR3 length is 14 residues. Germline values: CDR1 MNHNY, CDR2 SVGAGI (reference sequence). The J segment lost 1 base and the V segment lost 6 bases, leaving 3 bases of the junction unmatched. DNA for the CDR3: TGTGCCAGCAGGCCGGGACAGGGGTCCTACGAGCAGTACTTC. This sequence encodes CASRPGQGSYEQYF.

The genes are TRBV12-3 or TRBV12-4 and TRBJ1-2, with D possibly being TRBD1 (5 bases). V was pared by 3 bases and J by 5 bases, with 10 bases between. The CDR3 is 13 amino acids. The CDR3, as DNA: TGTGCCAGCAGTTTCCAGGGATTTTATGGCTACACCTTC. Its protein is CASSFQGFYGYTF.

The chain has TRBV4-2 and TRBJ1-3; 9 bases map to TRBD1. Germline V lookup: CDR1 LGHNA, CDR2 YNFKEQ. J gave up 5 bases and V 4 bases, and 15 bases lay outside the gene matches. There are 18 residues in the CDR3. CDR3 DNA: TGTGCCAGCAGCCTACCGGGACAGGGCCTCGGTAAGAGAAACACCATATATTTT. Translation: CASSLPGQGLGKRNTIYF.

This chain connects TRBV5-6 to TRBJ2-3; 9 nucleotides align to TRBD1. V shed 7 bases, J shed 7 bases, and the junction held 13 bases outside the gene matches. The CDR3 spans 15 residues. CDR1 SGHDT and CDR2 YYEEEE come from the germline V gene. CDR3 in DNA: TGTGCCAGCGCGTCCGGGACAGGGAGAGTATATACGCAGTATTTT. It yields the protein CASASGTGRVYTQYF.

The chain combines TRBV10-3 with TRBJ1-1, with TRBD1 matching 8 bases. There are 14 residues in the CDR3. Trimming took 4 bases from V and 1 from J; bases not matched to a gene: 2. CDR1 is ENHRY and CDR2 is SYGVKD in the germline V gene. CDR3 sequence reads: CAISAGQENTEAFF. CDR3 sequence (DNA): TGTGCCATCAGTGCGGGACAGGAGAACACTGAAGCTTTCTTT.

The rearrangement links TRBV11-3 to TRBJ2-7, with 7 nucleotides matching TRBD1. After removal of 4 bases from V and 2 bases from J, the junction contained 5 bases not matched to a gene. Germline V lookup: CDR1 SGHNT, CDR2 YENEEA. The CDR3 extends over 14 amino acids. CDR3 region: CASSSPGQAYEQYF. As DNA, the CDR3 is TGTGCCAGCAGCTCCCCCGGACAGGCCTACGAGCAGTACTTC.

V usage is TRBV12-5 and J usage is TRBJ2-3; 10 positions match TRBD2. The CDR3 covers 17 residues. V was pared by 6 bases and J by 4 bases, with 13 bases of the junction left unmatched. The germline gives CDR1 LGHNT, CDR2 FRNRAP. The CDR3 sequence: CASGPRGLAGVADTQYF. The CDR3 DNA reads as TGTGCTAGTGGCCCTCGAGGGCTAGCGGGAGTTGCAGATACGCAGTATTTT.

The gene calls are TRBV3-1 (or the pseudogene TRBV3-2) and TRBJ2-7; TRBD1 matches at 9 bases. The length of the CDR3 is 17 residues. Germline V lookup: CDR1 LGHDT, CDR2 YNNKEL (reference sequence). J lost 4 bases, V lost 0 bases, and 10 bases had no gene match. CDR3: CASSQEAGQGASYEQYF. CDR3 in DNA: TGTGCCAGCAGCCAAGAGGCGGGACAGGGCGCTTCTTACGAGCAGTACTTC.

The gene calls are TRBV19 and TRBJ2-3; 10 bases align to TRBD2. Losses at the gene ends were 3 bases for V and 4 bases for J; bases not matched to a gene: 4. CDR1 and CDR2 from the germline V gene are LNHDA and SQIVND (reference sequence). The CDR3 has 15 residues. The DNA for the CDR3 is TGTGCCAGTAGTATGAGCGGGGGGGCCCCAGATACGCAGTATTTT. It translates to CASSMSGGAPDTQYF.

This sequence joins TRBV30 and TRBJ2-1; 11 bases fit TRBD2. Germline V CDR1 and CDR2: GTSNPN, SVGIG (reference sequence). The CDR3 loop spans 17 amino acids. Trimming cost V 2 bases and J 0 bases; bases outside gene matches: 6. CDR3 sequence: CAWSTLAGGFSYNEQFF. The CDR3 bases are TGTGCCTGGAGTACCCTAGCGGGGGGCTTCTCCTACAATGAGCAGTTCTTC.

This rearrangement joins TRBV9 to TRBJ2-4; 9 bases are shared with TRBD1. The V segment lost 0 bases and the J segment 8 bases; nucleotides outside the gene matches: 6. The CDR3 has 15 amino acids. Germline V gene sequence: CDR1 SGDLS, CDR2 YYNGEE. CDR3 protein: CASSVEGQGVHIQYF. The CDR3 coding sequence is TGTGCCAGCAGCGTAGAGGGACAGGGTGTACACATTCAGTACTTC.

This chain joins TRBV9 and TRBJ2-7; 9 nucleotides line up with TRBD1. Germline CDR1 is SGDLS and CDR2 is YYNGEE. The CDR3 contains 14 residues. The ends lost 2 bases at V and 2 bases at J; junction bases unmatched: 2. This chain's CDR3 is CASSVGTGTYEQYF. In DNA form, the CDR3 reads TGTGCCAGCAGCGTTGGGACAGGGACCTACGAGCAGTACTTC.

The chain joins TRBV5-6 to TRBJ2-2; a weak D match, TRBD2 (5 bases). Germline CDR1 and CDR2: SGHDT and YYEEEE. V gave up 1 base and J gave up 7 bases, with 11 bases separating them. CDR3 length: 14 residues. In nucleotides, the CDR3 is TGTGCCAGCAGCTTGTGGACTCGCGTCGGGGAGCTGTTTTTT. It translates to CASSLWTRVGELFF.

The rearrangement joins TRBV30 to TRBJ2-1; 13 bases are a match to TRBD2. Per germline, CDR1 GTSNPN and CDR2 SVGIG (reference sequence). Trimming took 5 bases from V and 9 from J; bases not matched to a gene: 10. This CDR3 spans 15 amino acids. CDR3 coding DNA: TGTGCCTGGGGGACCTGGACTAGCGGGAGCGGTGAGCAGTTCTTC. Amino acid sequence: CAWGTWTSGSGEQFF.

This clone was counted a single time. The chain carries TRBV15 and TRBJ2-2; 15 bases are a match to TRBD2. With V trimmed by 6 bases and J by 7 bases, 9 bases remained unmatched. Germline V gene lookup returns CDR1 LNHNV and CDR2 YYDKDF (reference sequence). CDR3 length: 17 residues. CDR3 DNA sequence: TGTGCCACCAGTAAGGGACTAGCGGGGGGTTTCAGCGGGGAGCTGTTTTTT. This codes for CATSKGLAGGFSGELFF.

The gene calls are TRBV7-2 and TRBJ2-6; D gene ambiguous. Trimming pared 7 bases from V and 0 bases from J, leaving 7 bases between. CDR1 and CDR2 from the germline V gene are SGHTA and FQGNSA. There are 14 residues in the CDR3. The DNA of the CDR3 is TGTGCCAGCACCCCCTCCTCTGGGGCCAACGTCCTGACTTTC. This encodes CASTPSSGANVLTF.

V gene TRBV15 combines with J gene TRBJ2-7; D is perhaps TRBD1 (5 bases). Trimming took off 0 bases at V and 2 bases at J, with 8 bases between the two ends. The germline V gene encodes CDR1 LNHNV and CDR2 YYDKDF (reference sequence). This CDR3 comprises 14 residues. The CDR3 spells CATSREVGPYEQYF. For the CDR3, the DNA is TGTGCCACCAGCAGAGAGGTGGGGCCCTACGAGCAGTACTTC.

V usage is TRBV27 and J usage is TRBJ1-1; no definite D call. V was clipped by 11 bases and J by 10 bases, with 8 bases between them. The CDR3 sequence is 8 residues long. Germline CDR1 reads MNHEY; CDR2 reads SMNVEV (reference sequence). The CDR3 bases are TGTGCCTCGACAACAGCTTTCTTT. Protein sequence: CASTTAFF.

The chain uses TRBV3-1 (or the pseudogene TRBV3-2) and TRBJ2-7; 12 bases agree with TRBD2. This CDR3 contains 17 residues. V shed 4 bases and J 4 bases; nucleotides not matched to a gene: 11. CDR1 is LGHDT, CDR2 YNNKEL, per germline (reference sequence). CDR3 loop: CASSPIASGRAGYEQYF. Written as DNA, the CDR3 is TGTGCCAGCAGCCCAATTGCTAGCGGGAGGGCCGGTTACGAGCAGTACTTC.

The chain carries TRBV5-1 and TRBJ2-1, with 8 bases identical to TRBD2. Trimming cost V 0 bases and J 8 bases; bases outside gene matches: 7. This CDR3 has 15 amino acids. Germline V gene lookup returns CDR1 SGHRS and CDR2 YFSETQ. CDR3 sequence reads: CASSLDNGGAYEQFF. In nucleotides, the CDR3 is TGCGCCAGCAGCTTGGATAACGGGGGGGCTTATGAGCAGTTCTTC.

The chain couples TRBV27 to TRBJ2-2; the D is unclear. This CDR3 has 17 residues. The germline V gene has CDR1 MNHEY and CDR2 SMNVEV (reference sequence). Trimming took 3 bases from V and 0 from J, leaving 14 bases between them. Here the CDR3 DNA reads TGTGCCAGCAGTTTGGTCAGCAGGTATCCGAACACCGGGGAGCTGTTTTTT. It specifies CASSLVSRYPNTGELFF.

The CDR3 region has the DNA TGTGCCAGCATGAAAACCGGGACAGCGATCAATCAGCCCCAGCATTTT. Residues: CASMKTGTAINQPQHF. The rearrangement joins TRBV6-4 to TRBJ1-5; 7 positions match TRBD1. The ends lost 7 bases at V and 3 bases at J; junction bases unmatched: 12. The CDR3 is made up of 16 amino acids. Germline V gives CDR1 MRHNA, CDR2 SNTAGT.

The CDR3 spells CASKAGETVFNEKLFF. CDR3 bases: TGCGCCAGCAAAGCCGGAGAGACGGTCTTTAATGAAAAACTGTTTTTT. J is TRBJ1-4 and V is TRBV4-1, with D unresolved. The germline CDR1 and CDR2 sequences are MGHRA and YSYEKL. Trimming removed 7 bases at V and 4 bases at J, with 19 bases between. The CDR3 totals 16 residues.

This clone was counted a few times. This chain connects TRBV24-1 to TRBJ2-1; no clear D gene. Germline V gene lookup returns CDR1 KGHDR and CDR2 SFDVKD. Trimming removed 4 bases from V and 6 bases from J, with 6 bases in between. The length of the CDR3 is 12 residues. CDR3 nucleotide sequence: TGTGCCACCAGTGAGGCTAGCAATGAGCAGTTCTTC. Its protein product is CATSEASNEQFF.

This chain joins TRBV5-6 and TRBJ2-3, with D possibly being TRBD1 (6 bases). Germline-derived CDR1 and CDR2 are SGHDT and YYEEEE. The CDR3 consists of 14 residues. V dropped 4 bases and J dropped 7 bases, with 16 bases sitting between them. CDR3 DNA sequence: TGTGCCAGCAGCCGGGACATTTCGGGACATACGCAGTATTTT. Translating it yields CASSRDISGHTQYF.

V usage is TRBV30 and J usage is TRBJ2-5, with D perhaps matching TRBD2 (6 bases). With 1 base removed from V and 4 bases from J, the gap between germline ends came to 13 bases. This CDR3 spans 14 amino acids. CDR1 is GTSNPN, CDR2 SVGIG, per germline (reference sequence). This CDR3 reads CAWSGTPGGETQYF. CDR3 in DNA: TGTGCCTGGAGTGGGACACCCGGGGGAGAGACCCAGTACTTC.

This rearrangement joins TRBV7-9 to TRBJ1-2, with D unresolved. Germline CDR1 reads SEHNR; CDR2 reads FQNEAQ (reference sequence). The V end lost 3 bases, the J end lost 4 bases, and 6 bases lay between the germline ends. CDR3 length: 12 amino acids. The CDR3 is CASSFSSYGYTF. The DNA of the CDR3 is TGTGCCAGCAGCTTTTCGTCCTATGGCTACACCTTC.